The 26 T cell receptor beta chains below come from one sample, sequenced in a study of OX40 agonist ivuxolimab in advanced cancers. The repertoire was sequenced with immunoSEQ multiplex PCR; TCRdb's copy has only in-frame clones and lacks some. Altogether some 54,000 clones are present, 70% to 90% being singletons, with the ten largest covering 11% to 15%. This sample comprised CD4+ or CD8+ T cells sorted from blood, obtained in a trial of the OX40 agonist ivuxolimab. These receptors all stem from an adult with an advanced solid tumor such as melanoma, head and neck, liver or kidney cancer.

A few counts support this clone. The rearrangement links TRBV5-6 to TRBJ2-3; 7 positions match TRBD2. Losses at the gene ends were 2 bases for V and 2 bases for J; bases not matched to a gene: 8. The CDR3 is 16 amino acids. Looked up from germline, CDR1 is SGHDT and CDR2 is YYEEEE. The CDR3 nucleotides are TGTGCCAGCAGCTTATGGGAGCGGGGATACACAGATACGCAGTATTTT. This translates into CASSLWERGYTDTQYF.

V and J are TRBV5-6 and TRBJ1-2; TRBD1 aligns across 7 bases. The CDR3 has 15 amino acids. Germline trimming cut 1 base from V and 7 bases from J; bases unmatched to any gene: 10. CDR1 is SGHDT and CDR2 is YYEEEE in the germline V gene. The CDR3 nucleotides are TGTGCCAGCAGCTTGCCGTCAGGGGGTACAGGTGGCTACACCTTC. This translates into CASSLPSGGTGGYTF.

The CDR3 loop is CASSQDVYGGSTEAFF. CDR3 sequence (DNA): TGCGCCAGCAGCCAAGATGTCTACGGGGGAAGCACTGAAGCTTTCTTT. J is TRBJ1-1 and V is TRBV4-1; D may be TRBD1 (5 bases). The CDR3 loop spans 16 amino acids. V lost 0 bases and J lost 4, with 15 bases in between. The germline gives CDR1 MGHRA, CDR2 YSYEKL.

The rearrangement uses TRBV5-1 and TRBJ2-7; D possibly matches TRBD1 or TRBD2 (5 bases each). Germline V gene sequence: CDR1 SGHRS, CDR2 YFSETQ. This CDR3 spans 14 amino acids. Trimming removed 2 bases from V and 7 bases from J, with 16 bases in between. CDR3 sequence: CASSFQGEYLEQYF. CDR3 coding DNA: TGCGCCAGCAGCTTTCAGGGAGAGTATTTGGAGCAGTACTTC.

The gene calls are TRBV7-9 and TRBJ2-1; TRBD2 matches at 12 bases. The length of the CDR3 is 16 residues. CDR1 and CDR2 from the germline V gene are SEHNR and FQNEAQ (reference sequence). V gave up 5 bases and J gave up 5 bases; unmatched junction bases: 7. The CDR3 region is CASSTPLAGGNNEQFF. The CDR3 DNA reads TGTGCCAGCAGCACGCCACTAGCGGGGGGCAACAATGAGCAGTTCTTC. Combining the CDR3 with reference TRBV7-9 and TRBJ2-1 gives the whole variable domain DTGVSQNPRHKITKRGQNVTFRCDPISEHNRLYWYRQTLGQGPEFLTYFQNEAQLEKSRLLSDRFSAERPKGSFSTLEIQRTEQGDSAMYLCASSTPLAGGNNEQFFGPGTRLTVL.

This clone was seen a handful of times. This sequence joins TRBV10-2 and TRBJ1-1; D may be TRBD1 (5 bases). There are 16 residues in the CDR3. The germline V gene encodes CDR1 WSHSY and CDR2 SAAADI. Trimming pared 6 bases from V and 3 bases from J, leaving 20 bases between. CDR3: CASSGGGVRADTEAFF. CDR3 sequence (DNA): TGCGCCAGCAGCGGAGGAGGGGTTCGGGCGGACACTGAAGCTTTCTTT.

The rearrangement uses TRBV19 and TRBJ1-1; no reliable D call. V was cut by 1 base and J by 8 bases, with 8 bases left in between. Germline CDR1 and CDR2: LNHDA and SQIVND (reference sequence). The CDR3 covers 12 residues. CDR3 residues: CASSIGGSEAFF. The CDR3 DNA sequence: TGTGCCAGTAGTATAGGAGGCAGCGAAGCTTTCTTT.

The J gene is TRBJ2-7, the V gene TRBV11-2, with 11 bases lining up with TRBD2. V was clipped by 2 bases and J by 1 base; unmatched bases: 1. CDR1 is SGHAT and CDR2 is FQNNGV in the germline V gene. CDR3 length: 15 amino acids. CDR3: CASSLWTSGSYEQYF. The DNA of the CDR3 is TGTGCCAGCAGCTTATGGACTAGCGGGTCCTACGAGCAGTACTTC.

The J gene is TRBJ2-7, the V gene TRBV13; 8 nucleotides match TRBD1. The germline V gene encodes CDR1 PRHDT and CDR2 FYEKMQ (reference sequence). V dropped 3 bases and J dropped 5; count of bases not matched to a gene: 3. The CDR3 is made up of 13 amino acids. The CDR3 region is CASSLDRADEQYF. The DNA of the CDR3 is TGTGCCAGCAGCTTGGACAGGGCGGACGAGCAGTACTTC.

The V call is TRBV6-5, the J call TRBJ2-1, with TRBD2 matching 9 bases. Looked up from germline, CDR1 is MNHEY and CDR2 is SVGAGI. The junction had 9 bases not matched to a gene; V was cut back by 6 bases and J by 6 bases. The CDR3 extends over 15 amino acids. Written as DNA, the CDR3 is TGTGCCAGCAGGAGGTCTAGCGGGGCAGGCAATGAGCAGTTCTTC. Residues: CASRRSSGAGNEQFF.

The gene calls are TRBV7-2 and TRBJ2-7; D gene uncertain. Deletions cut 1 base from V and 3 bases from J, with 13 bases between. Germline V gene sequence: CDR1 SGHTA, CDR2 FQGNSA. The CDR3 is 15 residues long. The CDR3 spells CASSLDRRQYYEQYF. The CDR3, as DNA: TGTGCCAGCAGCTTAGACCGAAGACAATACTACGAGCAGTACTTC. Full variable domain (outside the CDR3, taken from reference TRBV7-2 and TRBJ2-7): GAGVSQSPSNKVTEKGKDVELRCDPISGHTALYWYRQSLGQGLEFLIYFQGNSAPDKSGLPSDRFSAERTGGSVSTLTIQRTQQEDSAVYLCASSLDRRQYYEQYFGPGTRLTVT.

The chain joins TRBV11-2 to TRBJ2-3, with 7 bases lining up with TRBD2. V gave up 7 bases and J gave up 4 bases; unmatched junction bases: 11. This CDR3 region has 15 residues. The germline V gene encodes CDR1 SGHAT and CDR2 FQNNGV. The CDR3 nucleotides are TGTGCCAGCACCCGTAGCGGGTTAACCCCAGATACGCAGTATTTT. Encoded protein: CASTRSGLTPDTQYF. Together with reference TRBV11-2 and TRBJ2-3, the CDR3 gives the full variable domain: EAGVAQSPRYKIIEKRQSVAFWCNPISGHATLYWYQQILGQGPKLLIQFQNNGVVDDSQLPKDRFSAERLKGVDSTLKIQPAKLEDSAVYLCASTRSGLTPDTQYFGPGTRLTVL.

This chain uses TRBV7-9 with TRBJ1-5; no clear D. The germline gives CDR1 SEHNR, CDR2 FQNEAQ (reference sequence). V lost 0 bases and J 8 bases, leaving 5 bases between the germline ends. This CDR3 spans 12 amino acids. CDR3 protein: CASSLAPEPQHF. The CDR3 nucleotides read TGTGCCAGCAGCTTAGCTCCGGAGCCCCAGCATTTT. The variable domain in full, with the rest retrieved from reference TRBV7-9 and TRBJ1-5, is DTGVSQNPRHKITKRGQNVTFRCDPISEHNRLYWYRQTLGQGPEFLTYFQNEAQLEKSRLLSDRFSAERPKGSFSTLEIQRTEQGDSAMYLCASSLAPEPQHFGDGTRLSIL.

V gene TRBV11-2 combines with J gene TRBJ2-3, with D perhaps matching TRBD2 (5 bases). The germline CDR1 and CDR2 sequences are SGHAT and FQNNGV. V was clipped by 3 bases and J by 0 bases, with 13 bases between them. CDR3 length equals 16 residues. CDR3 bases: TGTGCCAGCAGCTTTGTATCGTCGGGGAGCACAGATACGCAGTATTTT. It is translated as CASSFVSSGSTDTQYF. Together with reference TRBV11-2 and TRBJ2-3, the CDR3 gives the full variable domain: EAGVAQSPRYKIIEKRQSVAFWCNPISGHATLYWYQQILGQGPKLLIQFQNNGVVDDSQLPKDRFSAERLKGVDSTLKIQPAKLEDSAVYLCASSFVSSGSTDTQYFGPGTRLTVL.

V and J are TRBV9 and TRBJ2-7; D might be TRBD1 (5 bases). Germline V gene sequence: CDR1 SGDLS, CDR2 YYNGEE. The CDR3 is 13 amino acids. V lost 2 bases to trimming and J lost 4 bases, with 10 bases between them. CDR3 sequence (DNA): TGTGCCAGCAGCGTTGACAGAGAGTACGAGCAGTACTTC. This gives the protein CASSVDREYEQYF.

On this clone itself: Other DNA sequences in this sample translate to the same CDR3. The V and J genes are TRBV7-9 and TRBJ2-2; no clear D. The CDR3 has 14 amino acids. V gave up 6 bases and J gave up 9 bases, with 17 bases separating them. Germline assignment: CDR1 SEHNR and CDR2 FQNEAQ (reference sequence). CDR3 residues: CASSLPTDSRELFF. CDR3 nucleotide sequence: TGTGCCAGCAGTCTACCTACGGATTCCCGGGAGCTGTTTTTT.

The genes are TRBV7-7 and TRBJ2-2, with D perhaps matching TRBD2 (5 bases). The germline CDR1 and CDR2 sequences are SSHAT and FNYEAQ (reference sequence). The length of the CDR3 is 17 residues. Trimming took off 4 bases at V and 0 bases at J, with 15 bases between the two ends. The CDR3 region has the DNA TGTGCCAGCAGCTCCTGGACTGCACCACCGAACACCGGGGAGCTGTTTTTT. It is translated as CASSSWTAPPNTGELFF.

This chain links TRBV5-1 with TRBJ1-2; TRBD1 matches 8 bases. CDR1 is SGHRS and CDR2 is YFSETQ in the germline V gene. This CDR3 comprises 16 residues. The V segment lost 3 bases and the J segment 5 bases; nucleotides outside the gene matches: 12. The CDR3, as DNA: TGCGCCAGCAGCTCGGACAGGGCCTTTGGGACGTATGGCTACACCTTC. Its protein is CASSSDRAFGTYGYTF.

CDR3 loop: CASSFPAGGPNEQFF. The CDR3 nucleotides read TGTGCCAGCAGTTTCCCAGCGGGGGGGCCCAATGAGCAGTTCTTC. The V and J genes are TRBV27 and TRBJ2-1; 10 bases map to TRBD2. The CDR3 runs 15 residues. CDR1 and CDR2 (germline): MNHEY, SMNVEV (reference sequence). The V segment lost 3 bases and the J segment 6 bases; nucleotides outside the gene matches: 5.

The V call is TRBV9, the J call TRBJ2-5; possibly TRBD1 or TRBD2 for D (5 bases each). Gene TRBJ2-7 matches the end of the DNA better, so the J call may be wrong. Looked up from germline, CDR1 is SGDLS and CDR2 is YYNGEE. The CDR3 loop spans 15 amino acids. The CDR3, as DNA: TGTGCCAGCAGCGTAGCTCTGGGGGATGGGTACGAGCAGTACTTC. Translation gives CASSVALGDGYEQYF.

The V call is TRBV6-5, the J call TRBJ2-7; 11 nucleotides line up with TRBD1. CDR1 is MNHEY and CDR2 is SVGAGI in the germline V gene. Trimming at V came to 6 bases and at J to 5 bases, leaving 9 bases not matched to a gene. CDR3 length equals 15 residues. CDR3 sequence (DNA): TGTGCCAGCAGATCAGCGGGACAGGGGGTCGACGAGCAGTACTTC. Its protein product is CASRSAGQGVDEQYF.

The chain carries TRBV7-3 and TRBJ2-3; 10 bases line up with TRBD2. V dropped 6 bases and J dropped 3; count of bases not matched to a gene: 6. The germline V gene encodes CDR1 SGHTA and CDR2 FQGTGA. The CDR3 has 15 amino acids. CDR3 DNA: TGTGCCAGCAGTAAGAAGGGACTAGCGACAGATACGCAGTATTTT. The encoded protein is CASSKKGLATDTQYF.

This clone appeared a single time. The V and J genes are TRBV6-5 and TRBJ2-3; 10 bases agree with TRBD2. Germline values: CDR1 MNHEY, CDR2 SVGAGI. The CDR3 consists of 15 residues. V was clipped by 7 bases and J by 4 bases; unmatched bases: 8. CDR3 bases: TGTGCCAGCACCCGTAGCGGGGGGTTCGCAGATACGCAGTATTTT. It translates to CASTRSGGFADTQYF.

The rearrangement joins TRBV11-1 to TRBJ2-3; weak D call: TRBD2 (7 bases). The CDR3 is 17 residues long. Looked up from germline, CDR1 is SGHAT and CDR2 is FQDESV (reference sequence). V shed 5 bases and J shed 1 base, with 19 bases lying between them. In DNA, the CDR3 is TGTGCCAGCAGCCCTAATGGGGGGGCCAGTGGCACAGATACGCAGTATTTT. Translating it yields CASSPNGGASGTDTQYF.

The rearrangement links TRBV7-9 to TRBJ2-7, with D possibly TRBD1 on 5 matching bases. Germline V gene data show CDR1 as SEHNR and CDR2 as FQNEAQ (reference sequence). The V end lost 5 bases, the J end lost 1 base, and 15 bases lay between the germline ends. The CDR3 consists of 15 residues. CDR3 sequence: CASSPPKTASYEQYF. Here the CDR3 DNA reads TGTGCCAGCAGCCCCCCCAAGACAGCGTCCTACGAGCAGTACTTC.

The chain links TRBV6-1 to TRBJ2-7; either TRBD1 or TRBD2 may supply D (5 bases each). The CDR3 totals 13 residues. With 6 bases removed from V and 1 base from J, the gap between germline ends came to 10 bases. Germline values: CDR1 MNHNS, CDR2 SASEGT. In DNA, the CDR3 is TGTGCCAGCAGGGGGGACGGTTCCTACGAGCAGTACTTC. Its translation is CASRGDGSYEQYF.